The source of this T cell receptor beta chain is a study of blood T cell repertoires in COVID-19. Data came from immunoSEQ multiplex PCR; TCRdb stores just in-frame clones and leaves some out. This table has roughly 84,000 clones, approximately 80% appearing once. V gave up 2 bases and J gave up 10 bases; unmatched junction bases: 10. The CDR3 length is 16 residues. Germline lookup yields CDR1 MNHEY and CDR2 SVGEGT. Source material: peripheral blood. The receptor was isolated from a man aged 80 or over with active or convalescent COVID-19. This chain uses TRBV6-2 or TRBV6-3 with TRBJ2-1, with TRBD2 identical over 11 bases. DNA for the CDR3: TGTGCCAGCAGTTACCTTGGGCTAGCGGGAGGTTGGGAGCAGTTCTTC. It is translated as CASSYLGLAGGWEQFF.